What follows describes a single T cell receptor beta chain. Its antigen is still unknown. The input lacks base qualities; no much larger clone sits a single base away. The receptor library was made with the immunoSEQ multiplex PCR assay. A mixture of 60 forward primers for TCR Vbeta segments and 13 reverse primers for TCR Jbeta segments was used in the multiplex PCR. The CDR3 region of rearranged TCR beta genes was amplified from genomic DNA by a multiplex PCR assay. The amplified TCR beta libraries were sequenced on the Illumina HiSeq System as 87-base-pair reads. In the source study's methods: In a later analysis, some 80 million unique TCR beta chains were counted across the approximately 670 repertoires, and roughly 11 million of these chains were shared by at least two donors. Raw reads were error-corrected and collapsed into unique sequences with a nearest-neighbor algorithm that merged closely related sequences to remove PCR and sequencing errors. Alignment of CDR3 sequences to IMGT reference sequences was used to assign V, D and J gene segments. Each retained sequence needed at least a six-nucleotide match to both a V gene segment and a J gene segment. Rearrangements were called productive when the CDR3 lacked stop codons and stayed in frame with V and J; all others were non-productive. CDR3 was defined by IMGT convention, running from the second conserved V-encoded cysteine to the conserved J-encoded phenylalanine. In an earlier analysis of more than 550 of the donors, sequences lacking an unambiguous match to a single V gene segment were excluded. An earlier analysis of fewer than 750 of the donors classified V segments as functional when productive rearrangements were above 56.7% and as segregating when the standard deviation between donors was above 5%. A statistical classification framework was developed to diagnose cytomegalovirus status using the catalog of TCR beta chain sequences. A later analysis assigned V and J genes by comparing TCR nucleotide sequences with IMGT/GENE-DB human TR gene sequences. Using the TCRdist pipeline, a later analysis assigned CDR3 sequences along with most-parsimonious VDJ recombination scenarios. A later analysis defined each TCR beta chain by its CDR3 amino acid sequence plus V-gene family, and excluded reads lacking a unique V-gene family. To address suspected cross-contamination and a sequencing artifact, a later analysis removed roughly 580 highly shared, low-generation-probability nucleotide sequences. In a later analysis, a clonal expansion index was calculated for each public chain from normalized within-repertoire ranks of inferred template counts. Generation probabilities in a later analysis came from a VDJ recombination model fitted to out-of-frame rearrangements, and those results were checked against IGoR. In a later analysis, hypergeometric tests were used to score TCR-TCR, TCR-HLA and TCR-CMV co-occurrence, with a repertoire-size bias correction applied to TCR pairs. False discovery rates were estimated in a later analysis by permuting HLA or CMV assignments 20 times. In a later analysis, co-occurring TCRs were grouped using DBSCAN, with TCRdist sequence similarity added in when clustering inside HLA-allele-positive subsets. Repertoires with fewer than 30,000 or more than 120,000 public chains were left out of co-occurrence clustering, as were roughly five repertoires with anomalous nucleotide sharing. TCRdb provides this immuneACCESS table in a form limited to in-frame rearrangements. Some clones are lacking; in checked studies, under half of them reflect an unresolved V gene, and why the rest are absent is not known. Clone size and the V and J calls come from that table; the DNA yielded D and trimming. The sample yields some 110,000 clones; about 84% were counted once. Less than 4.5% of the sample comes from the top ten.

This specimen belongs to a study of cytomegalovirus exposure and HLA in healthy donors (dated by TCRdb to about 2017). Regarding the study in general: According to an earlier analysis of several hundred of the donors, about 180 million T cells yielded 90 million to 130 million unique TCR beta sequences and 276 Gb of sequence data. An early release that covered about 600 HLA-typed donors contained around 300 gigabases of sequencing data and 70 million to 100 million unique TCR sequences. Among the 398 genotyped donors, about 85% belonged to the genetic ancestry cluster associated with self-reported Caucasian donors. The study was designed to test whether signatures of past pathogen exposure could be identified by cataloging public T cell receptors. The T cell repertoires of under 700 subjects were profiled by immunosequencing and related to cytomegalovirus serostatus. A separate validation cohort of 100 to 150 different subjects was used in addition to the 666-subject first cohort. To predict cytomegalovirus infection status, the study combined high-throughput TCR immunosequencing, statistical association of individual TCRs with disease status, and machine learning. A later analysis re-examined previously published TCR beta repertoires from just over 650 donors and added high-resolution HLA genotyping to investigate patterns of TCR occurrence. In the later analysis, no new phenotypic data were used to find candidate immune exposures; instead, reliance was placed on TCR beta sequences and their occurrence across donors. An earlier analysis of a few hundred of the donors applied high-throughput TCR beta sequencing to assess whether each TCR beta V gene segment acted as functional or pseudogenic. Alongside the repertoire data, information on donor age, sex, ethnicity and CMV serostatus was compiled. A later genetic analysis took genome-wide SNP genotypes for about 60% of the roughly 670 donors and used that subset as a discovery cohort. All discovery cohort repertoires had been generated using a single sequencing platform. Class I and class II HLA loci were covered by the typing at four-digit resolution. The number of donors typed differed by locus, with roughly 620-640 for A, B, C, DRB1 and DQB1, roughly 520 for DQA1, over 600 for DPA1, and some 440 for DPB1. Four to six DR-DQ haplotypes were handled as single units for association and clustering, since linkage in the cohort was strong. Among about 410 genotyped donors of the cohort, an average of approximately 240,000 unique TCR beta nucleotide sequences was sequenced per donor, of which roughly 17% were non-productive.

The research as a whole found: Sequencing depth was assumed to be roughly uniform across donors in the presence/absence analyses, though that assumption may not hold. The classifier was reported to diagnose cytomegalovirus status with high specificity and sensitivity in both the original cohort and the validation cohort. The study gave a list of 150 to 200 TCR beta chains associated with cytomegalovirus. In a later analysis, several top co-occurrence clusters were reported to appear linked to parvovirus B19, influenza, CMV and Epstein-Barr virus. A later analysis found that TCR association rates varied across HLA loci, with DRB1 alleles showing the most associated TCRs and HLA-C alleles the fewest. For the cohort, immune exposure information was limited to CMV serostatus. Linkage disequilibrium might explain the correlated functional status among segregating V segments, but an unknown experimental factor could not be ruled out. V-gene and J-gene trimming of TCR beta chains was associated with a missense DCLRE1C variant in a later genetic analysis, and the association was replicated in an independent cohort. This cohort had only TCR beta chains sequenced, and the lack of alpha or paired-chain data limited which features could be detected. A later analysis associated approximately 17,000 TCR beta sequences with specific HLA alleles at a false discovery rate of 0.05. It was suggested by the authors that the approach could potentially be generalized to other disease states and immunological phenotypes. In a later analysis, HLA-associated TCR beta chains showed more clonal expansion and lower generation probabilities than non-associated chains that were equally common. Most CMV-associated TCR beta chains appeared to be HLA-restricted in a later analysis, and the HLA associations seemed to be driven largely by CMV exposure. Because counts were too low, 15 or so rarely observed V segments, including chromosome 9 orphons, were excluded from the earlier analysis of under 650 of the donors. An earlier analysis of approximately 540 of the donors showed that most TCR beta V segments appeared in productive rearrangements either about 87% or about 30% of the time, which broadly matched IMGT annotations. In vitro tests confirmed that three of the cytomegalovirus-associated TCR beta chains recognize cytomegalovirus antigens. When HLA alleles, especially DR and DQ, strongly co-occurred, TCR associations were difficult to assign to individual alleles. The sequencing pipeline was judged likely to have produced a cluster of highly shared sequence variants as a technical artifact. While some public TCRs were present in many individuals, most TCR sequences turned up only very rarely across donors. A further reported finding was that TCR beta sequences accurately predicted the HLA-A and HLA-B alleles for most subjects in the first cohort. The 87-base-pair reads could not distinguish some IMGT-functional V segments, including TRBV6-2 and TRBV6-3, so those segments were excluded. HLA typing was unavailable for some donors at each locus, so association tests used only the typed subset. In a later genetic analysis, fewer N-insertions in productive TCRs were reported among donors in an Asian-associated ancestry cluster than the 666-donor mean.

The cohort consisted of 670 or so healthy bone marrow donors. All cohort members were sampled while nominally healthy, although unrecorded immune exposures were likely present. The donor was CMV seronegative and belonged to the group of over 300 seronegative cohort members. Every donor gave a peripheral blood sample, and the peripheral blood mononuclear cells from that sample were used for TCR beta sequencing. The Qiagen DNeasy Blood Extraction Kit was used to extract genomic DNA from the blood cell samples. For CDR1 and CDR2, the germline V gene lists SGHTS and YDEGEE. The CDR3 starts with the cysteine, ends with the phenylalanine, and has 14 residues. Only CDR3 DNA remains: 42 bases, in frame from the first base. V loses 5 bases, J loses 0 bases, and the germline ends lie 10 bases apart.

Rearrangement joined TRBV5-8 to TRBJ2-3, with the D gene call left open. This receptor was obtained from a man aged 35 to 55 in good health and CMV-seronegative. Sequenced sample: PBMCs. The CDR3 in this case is CASRAGTSTDTQYF. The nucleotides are TGTGCCAGCAGAGCAGGAACTAGCACAGATACGCAGTATTTT.